This T cell receptor beta chain originates from a study of beta chain features in type 1 diabetes. About the research overall: Patient and healthy donor groups were alike in age, gender and cell yields. Points from the study as a whole: Patients showed naive, central memory and Treg TCRB repertoires that appeared more similar than those of healthy donors.

The authors reverse transcribed all of the isolated RNA, so sequencing captured expressed TCRB transcripts. Libraries were prepared by immunoSEQ multiplex PCR; TCRdb keeps only in-frame clonotypes and omits some of them. The repertoire has about 180,000 clones, roughly an eighth of them found once; the top ten carry approximately 0.62%. V lost 1 base to trimming and J lost 2 bases, with 13 bases between them. Germline V gene data show CDR1 as SGHAT and CDR2 as FQNNGV. This CDR3 comprises 16 residues. This clone was detected a few times. Its antigen is undetermined. The rearrangement uses TRBV11-2 and TRBJ2-3; D is uncertain. The clonotype comes from a young woman in good health. What was sequenced was central memory CD4+ T cells from blood. For the CDR3, the DNA is TGTGCCAGCAGCTTAGGGGCTAACTTTCTCACAGATACGCAGTATTTT. Protein: CASSLGANFLTDTQYF.